The clone carrying this T cell receptor (beta chain) was seen a few times. Antigen: not known. Extraction and reverse transcription of RNA yielded cDNA as the sequencing template. Generated by immunoSEQ multiplex PCR, the TCRdb table keeps only in-frame clones and is missing some. The table includes approximately 150,000 clones, about 60% detected once. The data belong to a study of CD8+ T cells in alopecia areata. Points from the study as a whole: Scalp clonality decreased significantly with tofacitinib, and so did expanded CD8+ clones among the top 100. There were also resident alphabeta T cells of normal skin sequenced in scalp samples. Numerous expanded lesional clones remained in scalp and blood during tofacitinib.

Treatment denoted: oral pan-JAK inhibitor, 5-10 mg twice daily. Both CD4+ and CD8+ T cells were separated by sorting PBMCs. Germline loops: CDR1 SGHRS, CDR2 YFSETQ. The CDR3 is 14 residues long. Trimming cost V 5 bases and J 2 bases, with 13 bases left between them. Sample: CD4+ T cells sorted from blood, taken at week 24, from a patient treated with tofacitinib. The sequence was obtained from a human donor with alopecia areata. The chain couples TRBV5-1 to TRBJ2-5; D is possibly TRBD1 (6 bases). In nucleotides, the CDR3 is TGCGCCAGCAGTACAGGGCCGGCTCAAGAGACCCAGTACTTC. Its protein is CASSTGPAQETQYF.